These 11 T cell receptor beta chains were all obtained from the same sample, sequenced in a study of blood T cells in healthy people across ages. A second PCR of about 7 to 12 cycles used a sample-barcoded 5' primer and a J-beta primer mix. TCRdb used MiXCR to reprocess the 5' RACE reads, holding one entry per CDR3 protein. Seen here are 1,300,000 or so distinct CDR3 sequences, roughly 60% observed once, and the top ten hold over 5%. Sample: blood. The receptor source for this set is a young man in good health.

The V gene is TRBV20-1, the J gene TRBJ2-3, with 11 bases identical to TRBD2. Germline V gene sequence: CDR1 DFQATT, CDR2 SNEGSKA (reference sequence). The CDR3 has 17 amino acids. Losses at the gene ends were 0 bases for V and 4 bases for J; bases not matched to a gene: 9. The CDR3 sequence: CSARDGTSGEVADTQYF. The CDR3 DNA follows: TGCAGTGCTAGAGATGGGACTAGCGGCGAGGTGGCAGATACGCAGTATTTT.

This chain links TRBV7-9 with TRBJ2-7; D tentatively reads TRBD1 or TRBD2 (6 bases each). Per germline, CDR1 SEHNR and CDR2 FQNEAQ (reference sequence). Trimming shortened V by 2 bases and J by 4 bases, and 15 bases separated the two germline ends. The CDR3 length is 15 residues. CDR3 residues: CASSLTKGGEYEQYF. CDR3 bases: TGTGCCAGCAGCTTAACCAAGGGGGGAGAATACGAGCAGTACTTC.

The chain joins TRBV29-1 to TRBJ2-4; either TRBD1 or TRBD2 may supply D (5 bases each). The CDR3 sequence is 14 residues long. Germline V gives CDR1 SQVTM, CDR2 ANQGSEA. V lost 1 base and J 7 bases, leaving 14 bases between the germline ends. CDR3 protein: CSVEVAGSLNIQYF. The CDR3 DNA follows: TGCAGCGTTGAAGTTGCAGGGAGTTTGAACATTCAGTACTTC.

The chain is built from TRBV5-1 and TRBJ1-2, with D possibly matching TRBD1 (5 bases). Germline V gene sequence: CDR1 SGHRS, CDR2 YFSETQ. The CDR3 is 14 residues long. V was clipped by 3 bases and J by 5 bases, with 14 bases between them. The CDR3 nucleotides read TGCGCCAGCAGCTCGACCCGGGACCAATATGGCTACACCTTC. This encodes CASSSTRDQYGYTF.

To note about this clonotype: This may come from a read error, since a much larger clone is one base off. The rearrangement joins TRBV20-1 to TRBJ2-5, with TRBD1 as a possible D gene (7 bases). Trimming stripped 2 bases from V and 4 bases from J, with 17 bases between. CDR3 length: 15 amino acids. Per the germline V gene, CDR1 is DFQATT and CDR2 is SNEGSKA (reference sequence). In DNA, the CDR3 is TGCAGTGCTAGATCAGGGGGAGAGGGAGGAGAGACCCAGTACTTC. Amino acid sequence: CSARSGGEGGETQYF.

This chain uses TRBV6-1 with TRBJ1-5; D possibly corresponds to TRBD1 (5 bases). Germline V gene lookup returns CDR1 MNHNS and CDR2 SASEGT. CDR3 length: 15 amino acids. The ends were cut back, 6 bases at V and 0 bases at J, with 12 bases in the middle. CDR3 bases: TGTGCCAGCAGGGTACAAGGGGTTAGCAATCAGCCCCAGCATTTT. This encodes CASRVQGVSNQPQHF.

The gene calls are TRBV12-3 or TRBV12-4 and TRBJ1-2; unclear D gene. V lost 0 bases and J 4 bases, leaving 9 bases between the germline ends. There are 14 residues in the CDR3. DNA of the CDR3: TGTGCCAGCAGTTTAGCGCTTGGTGCCTATGGCTACACCTTC. Protein product: CASSLALGAYGYTF.

This chain joins TRBV6-5 and TRBJ1-2; D call uncertain. From germline, CDR1 is MNHEY and CDR2 SVGAGI. The CDR3 is 14 amino acids. Trimming took off 0 bases at V and 5 bases at J, with 10 bases between the two ends. CDR3: CASSYSRAGYGYTF. The CDR3 bases are TGTGCCAGCAGTTACTCGAGGGCAGGTTATGGCTACACCTTC.

This clonotype was seen a few times. This chain joins TRBV28 and TRBJ2-5; TRBD2 might be the D (6 bases). The CDR3 consists of 15 residues. The V end was cut by 4 bases, the J end by 2 bases, with 14 bases between. CDR1 is MDHEN and CDR2 is SYDVKM in the germline V gene. CDR3 amino acids: CASSSLLGTQETQYF. The CDR3 bases are TGTGCCAGCAGTTCCCTACTCGGGACTCAAGAGACCCAGTACTTC.

This clonotype was seen once. This chain uses TRBV18 with TRBJ2-1; the D is unclear. Germline V gene lookup returns CDR1 KGHSH and CDR2 LQKENI. The CDR3 contains 16 residues. The V end was cut by 0 bases, the J end by 0 bases, with 9 bases between. DNA for the CDR3: TGTGCCAGCTCACCACCAGGTTGGAGCTCCTACAATGAGCAGTTCTTC. Its protein is CASSPPGWSSYNEQFF.

V gene TRBV27 combines with J gene TRBJ2-1; D perhaps matches TRBD2 (5 bases). The DNA matches TRBJ2-7 better at its end, which makes the J call doubtful. The germline V gene encodes CDR1 MNHEY and CDR2 SMNVEV (reference sequence). The CDR3 spans 14 residues. CDR3 region: CASSELSREGEQYF. The DNA of the CDR3 is TGTGCCAGCAGTGAACTCTCCCGGGAAGGGGAGCAGTACTTC.